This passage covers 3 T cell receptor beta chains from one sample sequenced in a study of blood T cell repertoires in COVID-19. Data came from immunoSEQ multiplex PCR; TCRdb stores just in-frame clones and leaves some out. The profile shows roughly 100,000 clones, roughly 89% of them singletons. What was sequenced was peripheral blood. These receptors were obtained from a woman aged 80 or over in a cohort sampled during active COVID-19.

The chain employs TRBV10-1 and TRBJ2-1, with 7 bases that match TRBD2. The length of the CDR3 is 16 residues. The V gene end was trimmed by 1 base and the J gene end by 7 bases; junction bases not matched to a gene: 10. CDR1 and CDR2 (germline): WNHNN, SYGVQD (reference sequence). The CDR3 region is CASSEFSGAFGNEQFF. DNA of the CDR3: TGCGCCAGCAGTGAGTTCAGCGGGGCCTTCGGGAATGAGCAGTTCTTC.

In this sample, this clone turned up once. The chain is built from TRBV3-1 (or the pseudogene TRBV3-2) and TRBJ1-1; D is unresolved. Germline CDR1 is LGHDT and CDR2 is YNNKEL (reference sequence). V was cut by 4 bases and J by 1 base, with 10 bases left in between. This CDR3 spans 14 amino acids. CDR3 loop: CASSRGLTNTEAFF. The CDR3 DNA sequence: TGTGCCAGCAGCCGAGGACTTACGAACACTGAAGCTTTCTTT.

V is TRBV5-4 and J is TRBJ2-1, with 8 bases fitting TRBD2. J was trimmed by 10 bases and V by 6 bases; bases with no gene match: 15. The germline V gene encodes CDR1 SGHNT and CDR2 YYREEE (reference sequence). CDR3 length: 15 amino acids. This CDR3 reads CASTGGDSGALEQFF. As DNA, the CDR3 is TGTGCCAGCACGGGAGGGGACTCTGGAGCGCTGGAGCAGTTCTTC.